This TCR beta chain was obtained from a study of shared clonotypes between healthy human individuals. TCRdb's table, derived via immunoSEQ multiplex PCR, lists solely in-frame clones and lacks some. The repertoire has more than 850,000 clones, about four fifths of them found once; the top ten carry about 0.52%. Whole-study findings and limits: What rarefaction showed was incomplete sorted-subset sequencing despite large depth. Four donors held approximately 4.6% of naive CD4 clonotypes in common. Some clonotypes were shared by all four sorted-subset donors, while others were not shared. The non-shared ones had lower generation probabilities than the shared ones.

V was clipped by 4 bases and J by 10 bases; unmatched bases: 4. Germline CDR1 SNHLY, CDR2 FYNNEI. The CDR3 is made up of 12 amino acids. As concerns this clone: The antigen is unknown.

Input material: memory CD4+ T cells from PBMCs. Indicated subset: CD45RA-negative fraction. The origin of this receptor is a man aged 18-30 years in good health. Some clones in this sample may be carry-over from other donors' samples. The chain is built from TRBV2 and TRBJ2-1; TRBD2 matches 7 bases. The CDR3 bases are TGTGCCAGCAGTGGACTAGCCAGGGAGCAGTTCTTC. It specifies CASSGLAREQFF.